The clone carrying this TCR beta chain was observed many times. The entire patient cohort was treatment-naive prior to thyroid surgery. The data originate from a study of metastatic and nonmetastatic thyroid tumors. Germline CDR1 and CDR2: KGHSH and LQKENI. The CDR3 length is 13 residues. Between the trimmed V and J ends, which lost 3 bases and 5 bases, there was a span of 10 bases. TCRdb re-analyzed the PCR reads through MiXCR. The repertoire holds 90,000 or so clones, with around 7.8% as singletons. The V call is TRBV18, the J call TRBJ2-5; D is perhaps TRBD1 or TRBD2 (5 bases each). The TCR was taken from a female donor with papillary thyroid cancer or a benign thyroid nodule (not recorded which). Some clones in this sample may be carry-over from other donors' samples. Sequencing was performed on blood. The CDR3 loop reads CASSPHEGETQYF. For the CDR3, the DNA is TGTGCCAGCTCACCGCACGAGGGGGAGACCCAGTACTTC.